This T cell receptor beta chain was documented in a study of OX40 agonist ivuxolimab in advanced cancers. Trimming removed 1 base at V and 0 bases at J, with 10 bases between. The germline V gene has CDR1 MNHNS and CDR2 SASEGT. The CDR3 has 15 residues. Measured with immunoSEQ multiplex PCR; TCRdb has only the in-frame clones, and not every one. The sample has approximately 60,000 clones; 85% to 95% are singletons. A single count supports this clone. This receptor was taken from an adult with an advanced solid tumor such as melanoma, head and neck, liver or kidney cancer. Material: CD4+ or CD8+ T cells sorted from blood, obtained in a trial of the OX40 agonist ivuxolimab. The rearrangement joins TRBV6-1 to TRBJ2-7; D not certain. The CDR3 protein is CASSEGLQSSYEQYF. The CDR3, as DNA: TGTGCCAGCAGTGAAGGTCTTCAGAGCTCCTACGAGCAGTACTTC.